Listed below are T cell receptor beta chains from one sample, sequenced in a study of human T cells and chemical hapten exposure. TCRdb reprocessed the RACE reads with MiXCR, giving one entry per CDR3 protein. The table lists fewer than 200,000 distinct CDR3 sequences, roughly a quarter of them singletons. The sequencing here drew on whole blood, taken in connection with sensitization to the hapten diphenylcyclopropenone (DPC). All receptors come from a woman between 18 and 30 years old with alopecia areata. Some clones in this sample may be carry-over from other donors' samples. The CDR3 runs from the conserved cysteine through the conserved F or W. D genes are given only for firm matches. Only some rows state a clone size, as once, few, many or a class for expanded clones.

D gene: TRBD2; J gene: TRBJ2-3; V gene: TRBV7-2; clone size: -; CDR3 protein: CASSLSVAGGSLDTQYF; CDR3 DNA: TGTGCCAGCAGCTTATCAGTCGCGGGGGGTTCTTTAGATACGCAGTATTTT
D gene: -; J gene: TRBJ2-1; V gene: TRBV4-2; clone size: -; CDR3 protein: CASSQVKSRRDEQFF; CDR3 DNA: TGTGCCAGCAGCCAAGTAAAGTCTAGAAGGGATGAGCAGTTCTTC
D gene: -; J gene: TRBJ2-7; V gene: TRBV2; clone size: -; CDR3 protein: CARQGGPGAQYF; CDR3 DNA: TGTGCCAGACAAGGAGGGCCGGGGGCGCAGTACTTC
D gene: -; J gene: TRBJ2-2; V gene: TRBV3-1; clone size: few; CDR3 protein: CASGGGSTGELFF; CDR3 DNA: TGTGCCAGTGGAGGGGGCTCCACCGGGGAGCTGTTTTTT
D gene: -; J gene: TRBJ2-3; V gene: TRBV29-1; clone size: -; CDR3 protein: CSAQSPDTQYF; CDR3 DNA: TGCAGCGCCCAGTCTCCAGATACGCAGTATTTT
D gene: -; J gene: TRBJ2-7; V gene: TRBV6-6; clone size: few; CDR3 protein: CASQGILYEQYF; CDR3 DNA: TGTGCCAGCCAGGGAATTCTCTACGAGCAGTACTTC
D gene: -; J gene: TRBJ1-1; V gene: TRBV5-1; clone size: -; CDR3 protein: CASSSRGDTEAFF; CDR3 DNA: TGCGCCAGCAGCTCCAGGGGTGACACTGAAGCTTTCTTT
D gene: -; J gene: TRBJ2-6; V gene: TRBV7-2; clone size: -; CDR3 protein: CASKRRSGANVLTF; CDR3 DNA: TGTGCCAGCAAACGAAGGTCTGGGGCCAACGTCCTGACTTTC
D gene: -; J gene: TRBJ1-2; V gene: TRBV7-9; clone size: many; CDR3 protein: CASSLGGTVNTF; CDR3 DNA: TGTGCCAGCAGCTTGGGCGGGACTGTAAACACCTTC
D gene: -; J gene: TRBJ2-5; V gene: TRBV4-1; clone size: few; CDR3 protein: CASSQERGDRGETQYF; CDR3 DNA: TGCGCCAGCAGCCAAGAGAGGGGGGACCGGGGTGAGACCCAGTACTTC
D gene: -; J gene: TRBJ1-2; V gene: TRBV4-1; clone size: -; CDR3 protein: CASSQATANYGYTF; CDR3 DNA: TGCGCCAGCAGCCAAGCGACAGCGAACTATGGCTACACCTTC
D gene: -; J gene: TRBJ2-3; V gene: TRBV9; clone size: many; CDR3 protein: CASSVASRDTQYF; CDR3 DNA: TGTGCCAGCAGCGTAGCTTCTAGAGATACGCAGTATTTT
D gene: -; J gene: TRBJ1-3; V gene: TRBV29-1; clone size: few; CDR3 protein: CSVEVGNTIYF; CDR3 DNA: TGCAGCGTTGAAGTGGGAAACACCATATATTTT
D gene: TRBD1; J gene: TRBJ2-7; V gene: TRBV20-1; clone size: -; CDR3 protein: CSAGFTGTVYEQYF; CDR3 DNA: TGCAGTGCTGGATTCACCGGGACAGTATACGAGCAGTACTTC
D gene: -; J gene: TRBJ1-1; V gene: TRBV6-5; clone size: -; CDR3 protein: CASSSTRGTEAFF; CDR3 DNA: TGTGCCAGCAGTTCCACGCGGGGCACTGAAGCTTTCTTT
D gene: -; J gene: TRBJ1-5; V gene: TRBV7-2; clone size: -; CDR3 protein: CASSGQFNQPQHF; CDR3 DNA: TGTGCCAGCAGCGGACAGTTCAATCAGCCCCAGCATTTT
D gene: TRBD1; J gene: TRBJ2-7; V gene: TRBV28; clone size: -; CDR3 protein: CASSQRGHEQYF; CDR3 DNA: TGTGCCAGCAGCCAAAGGGGGCACGAGCAGTACTTC
D gene: -; J gene: TRBJ1-1; V gene: TRBV29-1; clone size: many; CDR3 protein: CSVEGAEAFF; CDR3 DNA: TGCAGCGTTGAGGGAGCCGAAGCTTTCTTT
D gene: -; J gene: TRBJ2-5; V gene: TRBV7-9; clone size: many; CDR3 protein: CASSPPNKRRRAKTQYF; CDR3 DNA: TGTGCCAGCAGCCCCCCGAATAAAAGACGGAGGGCGAAGACCCAGTACTTC
D gene: -; J gene: TRBJ2-7; V gene: TRBV11-2; clone size: -; CDR3 protein: CASSFLARAVGEQYF; CDR3 DNA: TGTGCCAGCAGCTTCTTAGCCCGGGCTGTAGGGGAGCAGTACTTC
D gene: TRBD2; J gene: TRBJ2-2; V gene: TRBV6-5; clone size: -; CDR3 protein: CASRTAQRGNTGELFF; CDR3 DNA: TGTGCCAGCAGAACGGCCCAGCGGGGCAACACCGGGGAGCTGTTTTTT
D gene: -; J gene: TRBJ2-7; V gene: TRBV28; clone size: -; CDR3 protein: CASRGGTSGSYEQYF; CDR3 DNA: TGTGCCAGCAGGGGTGGGACTTCGGGGTCCTACGAGCAGTACTTC
D gene: TRBD2; J gene: TRBJ2-1; V gene: TRBV2; clone size: few; CDR3 protein: CASSLAGGGYNEQFF; CDR3 DNA: TGTGCCAGCAGTTTAGCGGGGGGGGGATACAATGAGCAGTTCTTC
D gene: TRBD1; J gene: TRBJ1-1; V gene: TRBV20-1; clone size: few; CDR3 protein: CSAMGQGVEAFF; CDR3 DNA: TGCAGTGCTATGGGACAGGGAGTAGAAGCTTTCTTT
D gene: TRBD2; J gene: TRBJ2-3; V gene: TRBV11-2; clone size: few; CDR3 protein: CASSRPGTSADTQYF; CDR3 DNA: TGTGCCAGCAGCCGCCCCGGGACTAGTGCAGATACGCAGTATTTT
D gene: -; J gene: TRBJ2-4; V gene: TRBV6-2/TRBV6-3; clone size: -; CDR3 protein: CATTGQGAKNIQYF; CDR3 DNA: TGTGCCACCACGGGGCAGGGCGCCAAAAACATTCAGTACTTC
D gene: -; J gene: TRBJ1-3; V gene: TRBV20-1; clone size: many; CDR3 protein: CSARVQGTIYF; CDR3 DNA: TGCAGTGCTAGAGTCCAGGGGACCATATATTTT
D gene: -; J gene: TRBJ1-1; V gene: TRBV11-2; clone size: -; CDR3 protein: CASSLVFRTVNTEAFF; CDR3 DNA: TGTGCCAGCAGCTTAGTCTTCAGGACGGTGAACACTGAAGCTTTCTTT
D gene: -; J gene: TRBJ2-7; V gene: TRBV4-3; clone size: -; CDR3 protein: CASSQDRRDYEQYF; CDR3 DNA: TGCGCCAGCAGCCAAGATAGGAGGGACTACGAGCAGTACTTC
D gene: -; J gene: TRBJ2-5; V gene: TRBV7-2; clone size: few; CDR3 protein: CASSPLRNKETQYF; CDR3 DNA: TGTGCCAGCAGCCCACTTAGGAACAAAGAGACCCAGTACTTC
D gene: -; J gene: TRBJ1-1; V gene: TRBV18; clone size: -; CDR3 protein: CASSPPGRAGTEAFF; CDR3 DNA: TGTGCCAGCTCACCACCGGGAAGGGCAGGAACTGAAGCTTTCTTT
D gene: -; J gene: TRBJ2-5; V gene: TRBV6-2/TRBV6-3; clone size: -; CDR3 protein: CASSYGRLPRGETQYF; CDR3 DNA: TGTGCCAGCAGTTACGGACGCCTTCCTCGCGGGGAGACCCAGTACTTC
D gene: -; J gene: TRBJ2-3; V gene: TRBV5-1; clone size: few; CDR3 protein: CASSPQRSTSDTQYF; CDR3 DNA: TGCGCCAGCAGCCCCCAGCGGTCCACGTCAGATACGCAGTATTTT
D gene: TRBD1; J gene: TRBJ1-1; V gene: TRBV7-2; clone size: many; CDR3 protein: CASSLGQGFEAFF; CDR3 DNA: TGTGCCAGCAGCCTGGGACAGGGGTTCGAAGCTTTCTTT
D gene: -; J gene: TRBJ2-1; V gene: TRBV15; clone size: few; CDR3 protein: CATSRDQPLREQFF; CDR3 DNA: TGTGCCACCAGCAGAGATCAACCCCTCCGTGAGCAGTTCTTC
D gene: TRBD1; J gene: TRBJ2-5; V gene: TRBV7-2; clone size: -; CDR3 protein: CASSPAGTEWETQYF; CDR3 DNA: TGTGCCAGCAGCCCGGCAGGGACAGAGTGGGAGACCCAGTACTTC
D gene: -; J gene: TRBJ2-2; V gene: TRBV6-2/TRBV6-3; clone size: -; CDR3 protein: CASTGGDGDAGELFF; CDR3 DNA: TGTGCCAGCACTGGCGGGGACGGGGACGCCGGGGAGCTGTTTTTT
D gene: TRBD1; J gene: TRBJ1-1; V gene: TRBV4-3; clone size: -; CDR3 protein: CASSRGQGAFF; CDR3 DNA: TGCGCCAGCAGCCGGGGACAGGGAGCTTTCTTT
D gene: -; J gene: TRBJ1-3; V gene: TRBV29-1; clone size: -; CDR3 protein: CSVDIDSGNTIYF; CDR3 DNA: TGCAGCGTTGACATCGACTCTGGAAACACCATATATTTT
D gene: -; J gene: TRBJ1-5; V gene: TRBV4-3; clone size: -; CDR3 protein: CASSQERGGGYQPQHF; CDR3 DNA: TGCGCCAGCAGCCAAGAGCGGGGTGGGGGGTATCAGCCCCAGCATTTT
D gene: -; J gene: TRBJ1-5; V gene: TRBV29-1; clone size: -; CDR3 protein: CSVRAQGRDQPQHF; CDR3 DNA: TGCAGCGTCCGTGCCCAGGGACGGGATCAGCCCCAGCATTTT